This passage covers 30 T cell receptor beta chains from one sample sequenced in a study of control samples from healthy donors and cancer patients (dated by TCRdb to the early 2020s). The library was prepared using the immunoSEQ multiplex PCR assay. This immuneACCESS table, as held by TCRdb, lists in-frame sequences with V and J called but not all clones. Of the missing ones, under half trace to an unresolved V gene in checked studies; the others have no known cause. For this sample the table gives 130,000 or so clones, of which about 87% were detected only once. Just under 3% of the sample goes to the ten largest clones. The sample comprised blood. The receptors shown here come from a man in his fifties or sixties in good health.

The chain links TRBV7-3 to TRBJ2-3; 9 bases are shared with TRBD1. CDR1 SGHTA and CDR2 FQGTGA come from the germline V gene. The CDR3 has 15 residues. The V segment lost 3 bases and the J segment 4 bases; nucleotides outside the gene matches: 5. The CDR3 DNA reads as TGTGCCAGCAGCTTCTCCGGGACAGGGCCAGATACGCAGTATTTT. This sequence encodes CASSFSGTGPDTQYF. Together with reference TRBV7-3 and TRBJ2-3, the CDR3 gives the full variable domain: GAGVSQTPSNKVTEKGKYVELRCDPISGHTALYWYRQSLGQGPEFLIYFQGTGAADDSGLPNDRFFAVRPEGSVSTLKIQRTERGDSAVYLCASSFSGTGPDTQYFGPGTRLTVL.

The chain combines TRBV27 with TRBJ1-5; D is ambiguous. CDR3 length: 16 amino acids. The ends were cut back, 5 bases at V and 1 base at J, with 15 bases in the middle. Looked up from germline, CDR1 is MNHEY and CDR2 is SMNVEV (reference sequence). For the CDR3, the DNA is TGTGCCAGCAGTCCCCAAACACGGGGAAGCAATCAGCCCCAGCATTTT. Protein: CASSPQTRGSNQPQHF.

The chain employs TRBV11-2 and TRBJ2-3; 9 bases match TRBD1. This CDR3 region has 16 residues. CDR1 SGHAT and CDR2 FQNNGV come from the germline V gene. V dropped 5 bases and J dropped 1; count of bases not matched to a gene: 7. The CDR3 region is CASSPWDRERTDTQYF. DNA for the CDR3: TGTGCCAGCAGCCCTTGGGACAGGGAGCGCACAGATACGCAGTATTTT.

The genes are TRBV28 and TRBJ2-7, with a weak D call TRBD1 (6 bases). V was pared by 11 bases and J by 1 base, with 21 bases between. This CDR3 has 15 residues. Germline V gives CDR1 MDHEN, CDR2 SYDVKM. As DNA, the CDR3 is TGTGCCGCGGCGGAAATGGGGACACTTTCCTACGAGCAGTACTTC. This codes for CAAAEMGTLSYEQYF.

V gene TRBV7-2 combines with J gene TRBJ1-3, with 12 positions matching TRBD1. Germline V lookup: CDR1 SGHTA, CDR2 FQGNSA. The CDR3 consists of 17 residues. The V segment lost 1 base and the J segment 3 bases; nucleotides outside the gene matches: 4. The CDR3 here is CASSLVGTGGGGNTIYF. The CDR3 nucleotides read TGTGCCAGCAGCTTAGTAGGGACAGGGGGCGGTGGAAACACCATATATTTT.

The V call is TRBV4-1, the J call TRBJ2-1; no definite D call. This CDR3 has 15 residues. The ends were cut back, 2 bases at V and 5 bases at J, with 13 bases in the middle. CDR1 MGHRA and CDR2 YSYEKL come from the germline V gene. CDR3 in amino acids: CASSQPRLAHNEQFF. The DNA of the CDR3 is TGCGCCAGCAGCCAACCTCGACTCGCACACAATGAGCAGTTCTTC.

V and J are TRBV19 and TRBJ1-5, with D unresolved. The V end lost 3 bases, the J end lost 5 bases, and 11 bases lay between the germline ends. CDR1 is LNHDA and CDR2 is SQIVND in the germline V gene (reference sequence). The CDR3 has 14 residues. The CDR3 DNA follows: TGTGCCAGTAGTATCCCACGAAGAGATCAGCCCCAGCATTTT. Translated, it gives CASSIPRRDQPQHF. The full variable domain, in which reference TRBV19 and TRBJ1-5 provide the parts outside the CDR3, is DGGITQSPKYLFRKEGQNVTLSCEQNLNHDAMYWYRQDPGQGLRLIYYSQIVNDFQKGDIAEGYSVSREKKESFPLTVTSAQKNPTAFYLCASSIPRRDQPQHFGDGTRLSIL.

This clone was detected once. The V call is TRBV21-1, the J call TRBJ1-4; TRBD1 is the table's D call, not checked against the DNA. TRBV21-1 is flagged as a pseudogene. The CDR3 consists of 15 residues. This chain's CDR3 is CASAGTGGTNEKLFF. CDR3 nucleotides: TGTGCCAGCGCAGGGACAGGGGGGACTAATGAAAAACTGTTTTTT.

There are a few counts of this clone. The CDR3 region is CASSQGGYEQFF. Here the CDR3 DNA reads TGTGCCAGCAGCCAGGGGGGTTATGAGCAGTTCTTC. This chain uses TRBV7-3 with TRBJ2-1, with D possibly TRBD1 on 7 matching bases. CDR1 and CDR2 from the germline V gene are SGHTA and FQGTGA. This CDR3 is built from 12 residues. V dropped 5 bases and J dropped 8 bases, with 10 bases sitting between them.

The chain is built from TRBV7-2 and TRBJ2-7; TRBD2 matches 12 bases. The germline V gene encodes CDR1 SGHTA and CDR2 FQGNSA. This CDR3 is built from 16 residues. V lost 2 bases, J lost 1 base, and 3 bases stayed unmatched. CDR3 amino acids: CASSLTSGGLSYEQYF. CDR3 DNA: TGTGCCAGCAGCTTAACTAGCGGGGGGCTATCCTACGAGCAGTACTTC.

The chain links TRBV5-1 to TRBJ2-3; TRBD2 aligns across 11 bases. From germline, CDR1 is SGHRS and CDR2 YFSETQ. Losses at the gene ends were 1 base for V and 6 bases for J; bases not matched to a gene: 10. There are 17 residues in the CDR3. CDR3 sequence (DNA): TGCGCCAGCAGCTTGAAGACGGGACTAGCGGAAGCGGATACGCAGTATTTT. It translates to CASSLKTGLAEADTQYF.

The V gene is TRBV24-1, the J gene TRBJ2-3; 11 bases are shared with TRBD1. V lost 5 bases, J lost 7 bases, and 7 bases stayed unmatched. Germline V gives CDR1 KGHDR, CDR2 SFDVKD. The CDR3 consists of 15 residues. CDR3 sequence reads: CATSALDRGLYTQYF. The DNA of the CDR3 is TGTGCCACCAGTGCCTTGGACAGGGGGCTGTATACGCAGTATTTT.

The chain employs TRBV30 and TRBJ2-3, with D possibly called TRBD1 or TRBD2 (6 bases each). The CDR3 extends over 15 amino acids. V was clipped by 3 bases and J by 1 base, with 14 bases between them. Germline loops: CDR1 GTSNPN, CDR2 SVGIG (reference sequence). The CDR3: CAWRQWGAGTDTQYF. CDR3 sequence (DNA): TGTGCCTGGAGGCAATGGGGGGCCGGCACAGATACGCAGTATTTT.

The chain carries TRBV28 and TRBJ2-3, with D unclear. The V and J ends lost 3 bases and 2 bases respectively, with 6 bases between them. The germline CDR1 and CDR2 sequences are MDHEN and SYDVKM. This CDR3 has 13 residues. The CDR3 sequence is CASSFTATDTQYF. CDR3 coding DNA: TGTGCCAGCAGTTTTACAGCCACAGATACGCAGTATTTT.

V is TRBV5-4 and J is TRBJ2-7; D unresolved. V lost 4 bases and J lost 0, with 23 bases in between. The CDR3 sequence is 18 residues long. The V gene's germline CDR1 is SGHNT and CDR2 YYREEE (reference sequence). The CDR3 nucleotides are TGTGCCAGCAGCCAGAAGCCTTCTAGGACGGAAAACTCCTACGAGCAGTACTTC. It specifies CASSQKPSRTENSYEQYF.

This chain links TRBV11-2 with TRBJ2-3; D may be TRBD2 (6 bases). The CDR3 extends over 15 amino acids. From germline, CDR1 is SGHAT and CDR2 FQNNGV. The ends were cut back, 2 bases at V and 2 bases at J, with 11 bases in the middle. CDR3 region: CASSLRSGLTDTQYF. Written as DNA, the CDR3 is TGTGCCAGCAGCTTAAGGTCGGGACTCACAGATACGCAGTATTTT.

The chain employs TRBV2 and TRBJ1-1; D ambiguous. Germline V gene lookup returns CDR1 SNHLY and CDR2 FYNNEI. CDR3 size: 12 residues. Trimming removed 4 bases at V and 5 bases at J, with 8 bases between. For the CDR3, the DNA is TGTGCCAGCAGTGTCCGGGCTACTGAAGCTTTCTTT. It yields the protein CASSVRATEAFF.

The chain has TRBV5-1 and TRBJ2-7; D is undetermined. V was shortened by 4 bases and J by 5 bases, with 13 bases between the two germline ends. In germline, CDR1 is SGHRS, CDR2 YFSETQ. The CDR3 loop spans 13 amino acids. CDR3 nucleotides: TGCGCCAGCAGCGCGATGACTGGAAACGAGCAGTACTTC. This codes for CASSAMTGNEQYF.

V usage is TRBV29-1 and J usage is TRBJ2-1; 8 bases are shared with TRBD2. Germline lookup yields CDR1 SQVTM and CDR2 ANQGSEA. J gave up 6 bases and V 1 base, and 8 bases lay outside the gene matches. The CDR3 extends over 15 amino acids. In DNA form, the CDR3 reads TGCAGCGTTGAAGGGGTCGGGGGGGCGCTCAATGAGCAGTTCTTC. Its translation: CSVEGVGGALNEQFF.

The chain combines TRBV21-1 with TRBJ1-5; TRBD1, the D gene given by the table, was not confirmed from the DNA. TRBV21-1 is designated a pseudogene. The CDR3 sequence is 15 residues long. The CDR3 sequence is CASNLKTGGNQPQHF. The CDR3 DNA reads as TGTGCCAGCAACCTCAAGACAGGGGGCAATCAGCCCCAGCATTTT.

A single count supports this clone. The DNA for the CDR3 is TGTGCCAGCAGTTCAGATCCAGATACGCAGTATTTT. Its translation: CASSSDPDTQYF. The chain couples TRBV12-3 or TRBV12-4 to TRBJ2-3; the D is unclear. This CDR3 is 12 amino acids long. The germline V and J ends were trimmed by 4 bases and 4 bases, with 6 bases remaining between them.

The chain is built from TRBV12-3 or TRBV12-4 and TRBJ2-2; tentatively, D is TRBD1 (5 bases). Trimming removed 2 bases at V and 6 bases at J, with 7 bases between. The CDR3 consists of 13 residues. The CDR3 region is CASSLSRAGELFF. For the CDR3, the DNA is TGTGCCAGCAGTTTAAGCAGGGCCGGGGAGCTGTTTTTT.

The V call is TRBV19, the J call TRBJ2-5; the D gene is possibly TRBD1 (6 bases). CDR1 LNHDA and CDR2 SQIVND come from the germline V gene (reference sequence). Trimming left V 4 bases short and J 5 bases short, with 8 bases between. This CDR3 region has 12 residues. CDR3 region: CASSTQGETQYF. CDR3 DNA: TGTGCCAGTAGTACCCAGGGGGAGACCCAGTACTTC. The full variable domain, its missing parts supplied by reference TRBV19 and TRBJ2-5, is DGGITQSPKYLFRKEGQNVTLSCEQNLNHDAMYWYRQDPGQGLRLIYYSQIVNDFQKGDIAEGYSVSREKKESFPLTVTSAQKNPTAFYLCASSTQGETQYFGPGTRLLVL.

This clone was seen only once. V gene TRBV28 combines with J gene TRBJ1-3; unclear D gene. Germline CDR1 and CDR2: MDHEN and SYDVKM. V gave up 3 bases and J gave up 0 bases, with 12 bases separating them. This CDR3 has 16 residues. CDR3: CASSLIRAISGNTIYF. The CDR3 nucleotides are TGTGCCAGCAGTTTGATTAGGGCCATCTCTGGAAACACCATATATTTT.

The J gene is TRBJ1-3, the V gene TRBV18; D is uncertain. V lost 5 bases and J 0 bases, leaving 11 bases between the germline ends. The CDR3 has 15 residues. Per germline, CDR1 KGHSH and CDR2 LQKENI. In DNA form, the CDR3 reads TGTGCCAGCTCAATACCGCCAGCCTCTGGAAACACCATATATTTT. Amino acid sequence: CASSIPPASGNTIYF.

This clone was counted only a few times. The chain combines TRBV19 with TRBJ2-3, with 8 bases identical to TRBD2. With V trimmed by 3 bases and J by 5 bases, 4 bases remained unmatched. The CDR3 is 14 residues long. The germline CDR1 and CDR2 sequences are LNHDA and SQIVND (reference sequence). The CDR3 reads CASSIRGGIDTQYF. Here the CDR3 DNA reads TGTGCCAGTAGTATCCGGGGGGGGATAGATACGCAGTATTTT.

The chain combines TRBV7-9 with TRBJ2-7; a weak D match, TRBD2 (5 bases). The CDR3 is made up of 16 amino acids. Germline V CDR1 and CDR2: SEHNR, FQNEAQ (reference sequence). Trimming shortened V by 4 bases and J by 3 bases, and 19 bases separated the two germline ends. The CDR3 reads CASSSNLAPKDYEQYF. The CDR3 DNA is TGTGCCAGCAGCTCCAATCTAGCCCCAAAGGACTACGAGCAGTACTTC.

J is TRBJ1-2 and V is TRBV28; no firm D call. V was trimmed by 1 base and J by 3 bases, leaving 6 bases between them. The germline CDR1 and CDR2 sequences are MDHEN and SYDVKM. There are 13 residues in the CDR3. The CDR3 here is CASSLFSDYGYTF. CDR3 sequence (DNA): TGTGCCAGCAGTTTATTTTCAGACTATGGCTACACCTTC.

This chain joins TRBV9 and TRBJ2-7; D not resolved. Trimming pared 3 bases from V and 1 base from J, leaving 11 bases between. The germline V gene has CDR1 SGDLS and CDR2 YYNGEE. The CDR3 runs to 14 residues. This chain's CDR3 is CASSAHIGSYEQYF. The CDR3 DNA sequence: TGTGCCAGCAGCGCCCACATTGGGTCCTACGAGCAGTACTTC.

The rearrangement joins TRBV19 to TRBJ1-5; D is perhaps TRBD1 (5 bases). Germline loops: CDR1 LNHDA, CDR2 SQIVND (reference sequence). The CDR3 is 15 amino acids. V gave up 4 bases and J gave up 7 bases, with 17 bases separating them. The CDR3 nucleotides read TGTGCCAGTAGTACCCGCCTTAGACAGAGACAGCCCCAGCATTTT. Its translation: CASSTRLRQRQPQHF.